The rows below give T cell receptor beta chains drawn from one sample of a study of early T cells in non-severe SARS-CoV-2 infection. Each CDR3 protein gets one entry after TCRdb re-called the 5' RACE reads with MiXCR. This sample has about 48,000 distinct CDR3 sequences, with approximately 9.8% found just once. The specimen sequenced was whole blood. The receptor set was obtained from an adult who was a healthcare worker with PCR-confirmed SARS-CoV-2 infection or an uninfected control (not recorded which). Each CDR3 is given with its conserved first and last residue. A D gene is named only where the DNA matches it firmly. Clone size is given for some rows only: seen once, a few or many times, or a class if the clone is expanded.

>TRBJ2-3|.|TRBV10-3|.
TGTGCCATCAGTGAGTCGAACTCCCGAGGAGATACGCAGTATTTT
CAISESNSRGDTQYF
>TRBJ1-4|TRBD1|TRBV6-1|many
TGTGCCAGCAGTACAGGGGGCTGGGATGAAAAACTGTTTTTT
CASSTGGWDEKLFF
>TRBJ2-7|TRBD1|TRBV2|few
TGTGCCAGCAGTGGACAGGGGGTTGAGCAGTACTTC
CASSGQGVEQYF
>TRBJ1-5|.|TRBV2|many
TGTGCCAGCAGACAGGGCATCGATCAGCCCCAGCATTTT
CASRQGIDQPQHF
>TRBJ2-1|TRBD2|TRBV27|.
TGTGCCAGCATATTGAGCGGGAGCTCCTACAATGAGCAGTTCTTC
CASILSGSSYNEQFF
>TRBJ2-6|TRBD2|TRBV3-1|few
TGTGCCAGCAGCGGGACTAGCGGGAGCTACTCCGGGGCCAACGTCCTGACTTTC
CASSGTSGSYSGANVLTF
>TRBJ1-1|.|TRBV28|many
TGTGCCAGCGGGGGCTCTTACACTGAAGCTTTCTTT
CASGGSYTEAFF
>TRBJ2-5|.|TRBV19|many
TGTGCCAGTAGTGCGCTAGATACAGAGGAGACCCAGTACTTC
CASSALDTEETQYF
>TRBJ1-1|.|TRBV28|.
TGTGCCAGCAGCAACGTCAAAGCTTTCTTT
CASSNVKAFF
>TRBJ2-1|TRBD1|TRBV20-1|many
TGCAGTGCTCCTACCGGGACAGGAGGGTATGATGAGCAGTTCTTC
CSAPTGTGGYDEQFF
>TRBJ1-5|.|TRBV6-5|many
TGTGCCAGCAGGTTATATTCGGGCAATCAGCCCCAGCATTTT
CASRLYSGNQPQHF
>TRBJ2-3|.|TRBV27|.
TGTGCCAGCACCTCGACAGATACGCAGTATTTT
CASTSTDTQYF
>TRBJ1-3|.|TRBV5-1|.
TGCGCCAGCAGCTCAAGGGGTAGAGCTAACCACACCATATATTTT
CASSSRGRANHTIYF
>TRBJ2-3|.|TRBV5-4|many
TGTGCCAGCAGCTCCCGGACCAGGGTCACAGATACGCAGTATTTT
CASSSRTRVTDTQYF
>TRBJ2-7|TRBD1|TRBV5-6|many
TGTGCCAGCAGCTCGGACAGGGTCTACGAGCAGTACTTC
CASSSDRVYEQYF
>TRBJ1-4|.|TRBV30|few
TGTGCCCGGAGTGTACGAGCGGAACTGTTTTTT
CARSVRAELFF
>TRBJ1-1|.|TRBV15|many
TGTGCCACCAGCAGCCCTGGGTGGGGGCGGGGGAACACTGAAGCTTTCTTT
CATSSPGWGRGNTEAFF
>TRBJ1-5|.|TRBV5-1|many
TGCGCCAGCAGCTTGGCCGGAGGGACCGTTAATCAGCCCCAGCATTTT
CASSLAGGTVNQPQHF
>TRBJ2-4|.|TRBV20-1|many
TGCAGTGCAGGAGACGGGACAGCCAAAAACATTCAGTACTTC
CSAGDGTAKNIQYF
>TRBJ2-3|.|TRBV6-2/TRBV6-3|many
TGTGCCAGCATGTCGGGACCCACAGATACGCAGTATTTT
CASMSGPTDTQYF
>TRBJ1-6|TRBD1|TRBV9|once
TGTGCCAGCAGCGGAGGACAGGGCCGGAATTCACCCCTCCATTTT
CASSGGQGRNSPLHF
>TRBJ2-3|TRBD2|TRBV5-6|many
TGTGCCAGCAGCCCCCTCCGAGCGGGAGTATTGACAGATACGCAGTATTTT
CASSPLRAGVLTDTQYF
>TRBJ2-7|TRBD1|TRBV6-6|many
TGTGCCAGCAGCCGGGACAGGGACTACGAGCAGTACTTC
CASSRDRDYEQYF